One and the same sample provided the 23 T cell receptor beta chains below, sequenced in a study of CD8 T cells in Susac syndrome. Reverse transcription of about 0.5 to 1 ug RNA used random hexamers. TCRdb itself ran the immunoSEQ multiplex PCR reads through MiXCR, one entry per CDR3 protein. Of around 99,000 distinct CDR3 sequences in the sample, 96% were seen once. The sample taken for sequencing was CD4+ T cells from PBMCs. The receptor set was obtained from a human donor in good health.

V and J are TRBV13 and TRBJ1-6, with D perhaps matching TRBD1 (5 bases). Trimming left V 5 bases short and J 8 bases short, with 13 bases between. The CDR3 length is 14 residues. CDR1 is PRHDT, CDR2 FYEKMQ, per germline (reference sequence). CDR3 nucleotide sequence: TGTGCCAGCAGCCTACGGGACGGGTATTCACCCCTCCACTTT. Translating it yields CASSLRDGYSPLHF.

The chain links TRBV19 to TRBJ1-2; 10 bases are shared with TRBD1. Trimming cost V 7 bases and J 4 bases; bases outside gene matches: 9. Per the germline V gene, CDR1 is LNHDA and CDR2 is SQIVND (reference sequence). The CDR3 runs 15 residues. The CDR3 sequence is CASTTPDRGAYGYTF. CDR3 DNA sequence: TGTGCCAGTACCACACCGGACAGGGGGGCCTATGGCTACACCTTC.

The rearrangement joins TRBV27 to TRBJ1-2; 8 positions match TRBD1. The CDR3 contains 14 residues. V shed 5 bases and J 4 bases; nucleotides not matched to a gene: 6. CDR1 and CDR2 from the germline V gene are MNHEY and SMNVEV (reference sequence). In DNA, the CDR3 is TGTGCCAGCAGTGGACAGGGATCGGGCTATGGCTACACCTTC. Amino acids: CASSGQGSGYGYTF.

The J gene is TRBJ1-2, the V gene TRBV9; D possibly corresponds to TRBD1 (5 bases). Germline V lookup: CDR1 SGDLS, CDR2 YYNGEE. V gave up 3 bases and J gave up 0 bases, with 12 bases separating them. The CDR3 consists of 15 residues. The CDR3 loop reads CASSGGRQSNYGYTF. The CDR3 DNA reads TGTGCCAGCAGCGGGGGACGGCAATCTAACTATGGCTACACCTTC.

Only a few counts were recorded for this clonotype. The J gene is TRBJ2-7, the V gene TRBV6-5, with D tentatively TRBD1 or TRBD2 (5 bases each). The germline V gene has CDR1 MNHEY and CDR2 SVGAGI. V was trimmed by 2 bases and J by 2 bases, leaving 7 bases between them. The CDR3 runs 13 residues. The CDR3 nucleotides are TGTGCCAGCAGTTACGGGGGTACCTACGAGCAGTACTTC. It encodes CASSYGGTYEQYF.

This chain uses TRBV24-1 with TRBJ1-2; D is unresolved. Germline-derived CDR1 and CDR2 are KGHDR and SFDVKD. With 6 bases removed from V and 4 bases from J, the gap between germline ends came to 2 bases. The CDR3 is 10 residues long. The CDR3 nucleotides are TGTGCCACCAGTCCCTATGGCTACACCTTC. This codes for CATSPYGYTF.

The J gene is TRBJ2-7, the V gene TRBV12-3 or TRBV12-4; 10 bases match TRBD2. Trimming removed 5 bases from V and 4 bases from J; junction bases left unmatched: 5. The CDR3 has 14 residues. This CDR3 is CASSPGLAIYEQYF. The CDR3 nucleotides read TGTGCCAGCAGTCCGGGACTAGCGATTTACGAGCAGTACTTC.

The rearrangement links TRBV29-1 to TRBJ2-7; 8 bases fit TRBD1. The CDR3 covers 16 residues. V dropped 0 bases and J dropped 2; count of bases not matched to a gene: 9. Germline-derived CDR1 and CDR2 are SQVTM and ANQGSEA. This CDR3 is CSVEDNPRTGTYEQYF. Here the CDR3 DNA reads TGCAGCGTTGAAGATAACCCCCGGACAGGGACCTACGAGCAGTACTTC.

The chain has TRBV14 and TRBJ2-7; the match to TRBD2 covers 7 bases. The CDR3 has 14 residues. Trimming took 0 bases from V and 2 from J; bases not matched to a gene: 1. CDR1 is SGHDN, CDR2 FVKESK, per germline. The CDR3 DNA follows: TGTGCCAGCAGCCAAGAACTAGCGACCTACGAGCAGTACTTC. It specifies CASSQELATYEQYF.

The chain carries TRBV20-1 and TRBJ2-3; D gene unclear. Looked up from germline, CDR1 is DFQATT and CDR2 is SNEGSKA (reference sequence). V was trimmed by 2 bases and J by 2 bases, leaving 11 bases between them. This CDR3 comprises 14 residues. This CDR3 reads CSARHPGNTDTQYF. Written as DNA, the CDR3 is TGCAGTGCTAGACATCCTGGGAACACAGATACGCAGTATTTT.

The V and J genes are TRBV5-1 and TRBJ2-5, with D perhaps TRBD1 (6 bases). CDR1 and CDR2 from the germline V gene are SGHRS and YFSETQ. This CDR3 comprises 16 residues. Trimming pared 0 bases from V and 7 bases from J, leaving 19 bases between. In DNA, the CDR3 is TGCGCCAGCAGCTTGGCCAGCACAGGGCCACCCCTGACCCAGTACTTC. This sequence encodes CASSLASTGPPLTQYF.

This clonotype was detected only once. This chain joins TRBV27 and TRBJ2-5; D is unclear. The germline V and J ends were trimmed by 2 bases and 0 bases, with 4 bases remaining between them. In germline, CDR1 is MNHEY, CDR2 SMNVEV (reference sequence). The CDR3 is 13 amino acids. In nucleotides, the CDR3 is TGTGCCAGCAGTTTAGCGGACCAAGAGACCCAGTACTTC. Amino acids: CASSLADQETQYF.

The V call is TRBV28, the J call TRBJ2-7; maybe TRBD1 (6 bases). Trimming removed 3 bases at V and 5 bases at J, with 23 bases between. The CDR3 totals 17 residues. CDR1 is MDHEN, CDR2 SYDVKM, per germline. DNA of the CDR3: TGTGCCAGCAGTTTCAGGGGAAAAGGGCAGGCCCTCCACGAGCAGTACTTC. This encodes CASSFRGKGQALHEQYF.

The chain has TRBV7-6 and TRBJ2-7; TRBD1 matches 9 bases. V shed 5 bases and J 4 bases; nucleotides not matched to a gene: 3. CDR1 and CDR2 from the germline V gene are SGHVS and FNYEAQ. The CDR3 loop spans 13 amino acids. CDR3 residues: CASSTDRGYEQYF. The CDR3 bases are TGTGCCAGCAGCACGGACAGGGGTTACGAGCAGTACTTC.

The V gene is TRBV2, the J gene TRBJ1-1; no clear D gene. This CDR3 contains 14 residues. Deletions cut 4 bases from V and 0 bases from J, with 9 bases between. Germline V CDR1 and CDR2: SNHLY, FYNNEI. The CDR3 DNA follows: TGTGCCAGCAGTGTAGCAGTGCTGAACACTGAAGCTTTCTTT. Amino acids: CASSVAVLNTEAFF.

The chain recombines TRBV20-1 with TRBJ2-7, with 10 bases fitting TRBD1. Germline V gives CDR1 DFQATT, CDR2 SNEGSKA (reference sequence). J was trimmed by 3 bases and V by 1 base; bases with no gene match: 3. The CDR3 covers 14 residues. This CDR3 is CSARGDRGVYEQYF. The CDR3 coding sequence is TGCAGTGCTAGAGGGGACAGGGGAGTCTACGAGCAGTACTTC.

The chain is built from TRBV29-1 and TRBJ2-5; no reliable D call. This CDR3 is 12 amino acids long. The germline V and J ends were trimmed by 4 bases and 2 bases, with 8 bases remaining between them. Germline V gene sequence: CDR1 SQVTM, CDR2 ANQGSEA. This chain's CDR3 is CSVATVQETQYF. CDR3 DNA: TGCAGCGTTGCAACGGTTCAAGAGACCCAGTACTTC.

The CDR3 spells CGSGRVPGVANEQFF. The CDR3 region has the DNA TGTGGAAGCGGGAGGGTCCCAGGGGTGGCCAATGAGCAGTTCTTC. V usage is TRBV28 and J usage is TRBJ2-1; TRBD2 aligns across 10 bases. The CDR3 extends over 15 amino acids. CDR1 MDHEN and CDR2 SYDVKM come from the germline V gene.

The chain combines TRBV19 with TRBJ1-5; D is undetermined. V dropped 3 bases and J dropped 7 bases, with 10 bases sitting between them. This CDR3 comprises 13 residues. Germline-derived CDR1 and CDR2 are LNHDA and SQIVND (reference sequence). Written as DNA, the CDR3 is TGTGCCAGTAGTATGGCCCGCAGCCAGCCCCAGCATTTT. Protein: CASSMARSQPQHF.

This rearrangement joins TRBV7-9 to TRBJ2-7; 14 nucleotides agree with TRBD2. The V and J ends lost 6 bases and 6 bases, in that order; junction bases with no gene match: 7. The V gene's germline CDR1 is SEHNR and CDR2 FQNEAQ (reference sequence). This CDR3 has 15 residues. The CDR3 spells CASRRLAGGPSEQYF. The DNA of the CDR3 is TGTGCCAGCAGACGACTAGCGGGAGGGCCCTCCGAGCAGTACTTC. Full variable domain (remainder filled in from reference TRBV7-9 and TRBJ2-7): DTGVSQNPRHKITKRGQNVTFRCDPISEHNRLYWYRQTLGQGPEFLTYFQNEAQLEKSRLLSDRFSAERPKGSFSTLEIQRTEQGDSAMYLCASRRLAGGPSEQYFGPGTRLTVT.

This clonotype was detected only once. One end of the junction fails to match germline, which may point to a read error. The V and J genes are TRBV5-4 and TRBJ2-5; 8 nucleotides align to TRBD1. Germline V lookup: CDR1 SGHNT, CDR2 YYREEE (reference sequence). The CDR3 is made up of 15 amino acids. This CDR3 reads CASSPWTGTGETLYF. In DNA form, the CDR3 reads TGTGCCAGCAGCCCGTGGACAGGGACGGGGGAGACCCTGTACTTC.

V gene TRBV29-1 combines with J gene TRBJ2-7; 8 nucleotides align to TRBD1. This CDR3 has 14 residues. Germline-derived CDR1 and CDR2 are SQVTM and ANQGSEA. V gave up 0 bases and J gave up 2 bases; unmatched junction bases: 3. CDR3 nucleotide sequence: TGCAGCGTTGAAGATCAACAGGGGGCCTACGAGCAGTACTTC. Translating it yields CSVEDQQGAYEQYF.

The chain combines TRBV29-1 with TRBJ1-1; D ambiguous. The CDR3 length is 12 residues. Germline CDR1 SQVTM, CDR2 ANQGSEA. Trimming left V 4 bases short and J 8 bases short, with 14 bases between. The CDR3 sequence: CSVVYHSQEAFF. CDR3 coding DNA: TGCAGCGTTGTTTATCACAGCCAAGAAGCTTTCTTT.